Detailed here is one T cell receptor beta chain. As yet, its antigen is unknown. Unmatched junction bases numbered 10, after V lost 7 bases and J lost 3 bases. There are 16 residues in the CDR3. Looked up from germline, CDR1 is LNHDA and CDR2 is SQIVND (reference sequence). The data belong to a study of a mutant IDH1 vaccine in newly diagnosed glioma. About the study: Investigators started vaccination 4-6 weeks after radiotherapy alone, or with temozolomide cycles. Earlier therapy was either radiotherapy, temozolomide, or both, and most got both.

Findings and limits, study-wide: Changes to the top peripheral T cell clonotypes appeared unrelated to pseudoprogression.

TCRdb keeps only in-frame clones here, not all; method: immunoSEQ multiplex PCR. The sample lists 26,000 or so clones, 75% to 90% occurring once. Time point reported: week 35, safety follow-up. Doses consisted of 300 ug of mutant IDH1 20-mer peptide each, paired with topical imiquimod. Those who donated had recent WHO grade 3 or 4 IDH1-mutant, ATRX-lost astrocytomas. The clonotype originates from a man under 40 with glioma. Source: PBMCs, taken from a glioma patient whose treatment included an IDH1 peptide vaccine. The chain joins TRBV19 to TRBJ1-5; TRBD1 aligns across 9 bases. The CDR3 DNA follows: TGTGCCAGTAAGGCAAGGACAGGGGATATCAATCAGCCCCAGCATTTT. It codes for CASKARTGDINQPQHF.